These 12 T cell receptor beta chains came from one sample sequenced in a study of shared clonotypes between healthy human individuals. Some clones are missing from TCRdb's copy, which holds only in-frame ones; the method was immunoSEQ multiplex PCR. The profile shows around 1.6 million clones, 98% of them singletons. Sequenced material: naive CD4+ T cells sorted from blood. Described subset: CD45RA+ positively selected. All receptors derive from a man younger than 45 in good health.

The rearrangement joins TRBV7-3 to TRBJ2-1; tentative D call: TRBD2 (5 bases). The ends were cut back, 4 bases at V and 7 bases at J, with 14 bases in the middle. This CDR3 comprises 14 residues. Germline CDR1 SGHTA, CDR2 FQGTGA. This CDR3 reads CASSSVGGANEQFF. CDR3 DNA sequence: TGTGCCAGCAGCTCCGTCGGAGGAGCTAATGAGCAGTTCTTC.

J is TRBJ2-5 and V is TRBV5-1; 11 bases line up with TRBD2. V lost 2 bases to trimming and J lost 5 bases; unmatched junction nucleotides: 5. Germline-derived CDR1 and CDR2 are SGHRS and YFSETQ. The CDR3 is 15 residues long. For the CDR3, the DNA is TGCGCCAGCAGCTTACTAGCGGGAGTGGGGGAGACCCAGTACTTC. Translating it yields CASSLLAGVGETQYF.

The rearrangement links TRBV6-5 to TRBJ1-4, with 7 bases lining up with TRBD1. CDR1 and CDR2 (germline): MNHEY, SVGAGI. Unmatched junction bases numbered 8, after V lost 3 bases and J lost 10 bases. This CDR3 has 14 residues. CDR3 loop: CASSYDQGVGKLFF. The CDR3 DNA sequence: TGTGCCAGCAGTTATGACCAGGGGGTTGGAAAACTGTTTTTT.

CDR3 sequence (DNA): TGTGCCAGCAGCTTGTTATGCTACAATGAGCAGTTCTTC. It encodes CASSLLCYNEQFF. V is TRBV5-7 and J is TRBJ2-1; no clear D. TRBV5-7 is placed among ORFs of uncertain function. V gave up 1 base and J gave up 3 bases, with 5 bases separating them. CDR3 length: 13 amino acids.

Of note for this clone: Other DNA sequences in the same sample also yield this CDR3. The V gene is TRBV5-5, the J gene TRBJ2-1; perhaps TRBD1 as D (6 bases). Germline assignment: CDR1 SGHKS and CDR2 YYEKEE (reference sequence). V was clipped by 1 base and J by 0 bases, with 11 bases between them. The CDR3 runs to 16 residues. CDR3 protein: CASSLSGVSSYNEQFF. The CDR3 nucleotides are TGTGCCAGCAGCTTGTCAGGGGTGAGCTCCTACAATGAGCAGTTCTTC.

This CDR3 reads CASSEWTSGGRRYGYTF. The CDR3 region has the DNA TGTGCCAGCAGTGAATGGACTTCCGGGGGCCGGAGGTATGGCTACACCTTC. The J gene is TRBJ1-2, the V gene TRBV2; D may be TRBD1 (6 bases). This CDR3 is 17 amino acids long. The V gene lost 2 bases and the J gene lost 5 bases, with 21 bases spanning the gap. CDR1 is SNHLY, CDR2 FYNNEI, per germline. The variable domain in full, with the rest retrieved from reference TRBV2 and TRBJ1-2, is EPEVTQTPSHQVTQMGQEVILRCVPISNHLYFYWYRQILGQKVEFLVSFYNNEISEKSEIFDDQFSVERPDGSNFTLKIRSTKLEDSAMYFCASSEWTSGGRRYGYTFGSGTRLTVV.

The V gene is TRBV2, the J gene TRBJ1-1, with 9 bases aligning to TRBD1. Germline CDR1 and CDR2: SNHLY and FYNNEI. The CDR3 covers 17 residues. Trimming took 4 bases from V and 2 from J; bases not matched to a gene: 11. CDR3 DNA sequence: TGTGCCAGCAGTGGGACAGGGGCTATGCATACTAACACTGAAGCTTTCTTT. Encoded protein: CASSGTGAMHTNTEAFF.

DNA of the CDR3: TGTGCCAGCAAAACAGGGGTTATCAATCAGCCCCAGCATTTT. Translation: CASKTGVINQPQHF. This chain links TRBV16 with TRBJ1-5; 7 nucleotides line up with TRBD1. This CDR3 region has 14 residues. Germline loops: CDR1 KGHSY, CDR2 FQNENV. V lost 7 bases to trimming and J lost 3 bases; unmatched junction nucleotides: 6. Combining the CDR3 with reference TRBV16 and TRBJ1-5 gives the whole variable domain GEEVAQTPKHLVRGEGQKAKLYCAPIKGHSYVFWYQQVLKNEFKFLISFQNENVFDETGMPKERFSAKCLPNSPCSLEIQATKLEDSAVYFCASKTGVINQPQHFGDGTRLSIL.

The chain has TRBV5-5 and TRBJ2-3; TRBD1 matches at 9 bases. CDR3 length: 16 amino acids. Germline trimming cut 4 bases from V and 2 bases from J; bases unmatched to any gene: 8. The germline V gene has CDR1 SGHKS and CDR2 YYEKEE (reference sequence). The CDR3 DNA reads as TGTGCCAGCAGCCGGACGGGGACAGGGCCCACAGATACGCAGTATTTT. Translating it yields CASSRTGTGPTDTQYF.

V and J are TRBV19 and TRBJ2-5; D is ambiguous. The V and J ends lost 0 bases and 4 bases respectively, with 9 bases between them. CDR1 and CDR2 (germline): LNHDA, SQIVND (reference sequence). CDR3 size: 14 residues. CDR3: CASSIDSLRETQYF. In nucleotides, the CDR3 is TGTGCCAGTAGTATAGATTCACTGAGAGAGACCCAGTACTTC.

The chain combines TRBV6-6 with TRBJ2-5, with a possible D match to TRBD2 (5 bases). Germline V gene sequence: CDR1 MNHNY, CDR2 SVGAGI (reference sequence). V lost 2 bases to trimming and J lost 1 base, with 8 bases between them. This CDR3 is 14 amino acids long. CDR3 in amino acids: CASSYITSQETQYF. DNA of the CDR3: TGTGCCAGCAGTTACATTACTAGCCAAGAGACCCAGTACTTC.

The rearrangement links TRBV5-4 to TRBJ1-1; D call uncertain. Germline V gene data show CDR1 as SGHNT and CDR2 as YYREEE (reference sequence). The CDR3 runs 15 residues. V lost 0 bases to trimming and J lost 11 bases, with 20 bases between them. The CDR3 sequence: CASSLETAARSWAFF. As DNA, the CDR3 is TGTGCCAGCAGCTTGGAAACTGCCGCTAGGTCTTGGGCTTTCTTT.